This TCR beta chain was captured by sequencing in a study of PD-1 blockade in classical Hodgkin lymphoma (TCRdb year 2020). With regard to the full study: Nivolumab dosing was 3 mg/kg intravenously every 2 weeks, continuing until either disease progression or unacceptable toxicity. To define a peripheral blood immune signature of response to PD-1 blockade in classical Hodgkin lymphoma, the study combined TCR beta sequencing with CyTOF.

What the work shows at the level of the full study, not this receptor alone: Newly diagnosed patients were reported to have lower baseline TCR diversity than healthy donors, and relapsed/refractory patients were reported to have lower baseline TCR diversity still. Patients starting nivolumab less than 1 year after ASCT had lower diversity and were excluded from later analyses to avoid confounding by immune reconstitution. The study was restricted to a single clinical trial cohort, and the causes of repertoire differences, possibly disease activity or prior therapy, were left undefined. Baseline diversity similar to that of newly diagnosed patients was observed in trial patients achieving complete response, whereas significantly lower diversity was observed in partial responders and progressors. By C4D1, a significant rise was seen in CD4+ TCR diversity but not in CD8+ TCR diversity (p=0.0027 vs p=0.16), and the rise was most apparent among complete responders (p=0.02).

This specimen's time point label, interpreted: cycle 2 day 1 (C2D1) of nivolumab. Relapse after autologous stem cell transplantation had occurred in all trial patients, and cohorts A, B and C were distinguished by prior brentuximab vedotin exposure. The trial cohort was composed of some 57 patients with relapsed/refractory classical Hodgkin lymphoma, for whom complete response, partial response or progressive disease was recorded as best overall response. In the multi-cohort phase II CheckMate 205 trial, trial patients received single-agent nivolumab. An independent review committee assessed best overall response using the 2007 International Working Group response criteria. Trial PBMCs were collected just before the start of nivolumab (C1D1) and during therapy at cycle 2 day 1 and cycle 4 day 1. Peripheral blood was collected in 8 mL Vacutainer Cell Preparation Tubes, from which PBMCs were isolated by centrifugation and then cryopreserved.

The Qiagen DNeasy kit was used to extract genomic DNA from unsorted PBMCs and from the negatively selected CD4+ and CD8+ fractions. TCR beta CDR3 regions were subjected to amplification by immunoSEQ multiplex PCR with primers that anneal to V and J segments. A synthetic immune receptor repertoire was used to minimize amplification bias, and any remaining bias was removed computationally after sequencing. Turning to the authors' computational methods: Custom Python scripts were used to quantify repertoire diversity as the Shannon entropy index. The unsorted, CD4+ and CD8+ repertoires were each analyzed separately, with the exception of combined analyses, where CD4+ and CD8+ sequences were merged in silico. A clone counted as expanded when the clone's frequency after treatment rose at least 2-fold relative to C1D1, and clones undetected at baseline were given a pseudocount of 0.5. Clones with 0 or 1 copy at C1D1 were classified as singleton clones, and clones with 2 or more copies were classified as non-singleton clones. Clones expanded in unsorted samples were labelled as CD4+, CD8+ or unknown by matching protein sequences in sorted samples from the same patient. Wilcoxon tests on paired samples were used to test changes in diversity from C1D1 to C4D1. In its TCRdb copy, this immuneACCESS table keeps in-frame sequences only and misses some clones. Where compared with another copy, unresolved V genes explain less than half of these, and the others have no known cause. V, J and clone size derive from that table, while D and trimming were established from the DNA sequence. The sample table lists some 40,000 clones, more than 65% of them with a count of one. Of the sample, 13% to 15% is held by the ten largest clones.

With respect to this clone: Its antigen target is currently unknown. No qualities accompany the bases; no much larger clone lies one base away.

From its cysteine to its phenylalanine, the CDR3 spans 14 amino acids. Here the CDR3 DNA is all that survives: 42 bases in frame from base 1. V sheds 0 bases and J sheds 2 bases, leaving 8 bases between their ends. Sequences LGHNA (CDR1) and YSLEER (CDR2) are obtained from the germline V gene. The sequence came from a human donor with classical Hodgkin lymphoma. The sequence links TRBV4-3 to TRBJ2-7, with no reliable assignment of the D segment. The sample here was peripheral blood mononuclear cells (PBMCs), taken before the second cycle of nivolumab. In nucleotides, the sequence is TGCGCCAGCAGCCAAGATCAAGGGACCTACGAGCAGTACTTC. This is translated as CASSQDQGTYEQYF.